This passage covers 23 T cell receptor beta chains from one sample sequenced in a study of T-cell memory formation after mild COVID-19. TCRdb itself ran the 5' RACE reads through MiXCR, one entry per CDR3 protein. The sample records around 200,000 distinct CDR3 sequences, about 18% being singletons. The specimen sequenced was PBMCs or a T cell subset sorted from them (not recorded which). The receptors were sampled from a man younger than 35 who had mild COVID-19 (a few samples of this study predate the infection). Cell type and time point are not known.

This clonotype was seen more than once but under ten times. The rearrangement uses TRBV5-1 and TRBJ2-2; the match to TRBD1 covers 8 bases. The CDR3 has 15 residues. The germline V gene has CDR1 SGHRS and CDR2 YFSETQ. The V segment lost 3 bases and the J segment 7 bases; nucleotides outside the gene matches: 8. CDR3 loop: CASSWTGTDHGELFF. The CDR3 DNA reads as TGCGCCAGCAGCTGGACAGGGACAGATCACGGGGAGCTGTTTTTT.

This clonotype was seen more than once but under ten times. The chain joins TRBV5-1 to TRBJ1-1; tentatively, D is TRBD1 (6 bases). The CDR3 extends over 14 amino acids. CDR1 is SGHRS, CDR2 YFSETQ, per germline. Trimming stripped 4 bases from V and 5 bases from J, with 15 bases between. The CDR3, as DNA: TGCGCCAGCAGCCAGGGGCCCGTTGGGACTGAAGCTTTCTTT. Its translation: CASSQGPVGTEAFF.

This clonotype has ten or more counts. Germline is not matched at one junction end, which may reflect a read error. This sequence joins TRBV6-2 or TRBV6-3 and TRBJ1-6, with D possibly TRBD1 on 6 matching bases. This CDR3 contains 13 residues. Germline CDR1 reads MNHEY; CDR2 reads SVGEGT. CDR3 in DNA: TGTGCCAGCAGTTTCACTTCCGGGACACCCTTCCACTTT. Protein sequence: CASSFTSGTPFHF.

This clonotype has just a few counts. The chain uses TRBV2 and TRBJ1-5, with a possible D match to TRBD1 (6 bases). V lost 6 bases to trimming and J lost 4 bases, with 13 bases between them. The CDR3 has 14 amino acids. Germline CDR1 is SNHLY and CDR2 is FYNNEI. DNA of the CDR3: TGTGCCAGCAGCGGACAGACAATTAATCAGCCCCAGCATTTT. This gives the protein CASSGQTINQPQHF.

This chain links TRBV6-2 or TRBV6-3 with TRBJ2-1, with TRBD1 matching over 8 bases. CDR3 length: 17 amino acids. Germline-derived CDR1 and CDR2 are MNHEY and SVGEGT. V shed 5 bases, J shed 7 bases, and the junction held 16 bases outside the gene matches. Here the CDR3 reads CASSPLAGGPTANEQFF. In DNA, the CDR3 is TGTGCCAGCAGTCCGTTGGCAGGGGGCCCCACAGCGAATGAGCAGTTCTTC.

This clonotype showed up many times. The chain combines TRBV7-2 with TRBJ2-1; D remains ambiguous. The germline V gene encodes CDR1 SGHTA and CDR2 FQGNSA. The CDR3 contains 14 residues. Deletions cut 5 bases from V and 1 base from J, with 9 bases between. Here the CDR3 DNA reads TGTGCCAGCAGCGGGGTGGGGTCCTACAATGAGCAGTTCTTC. As protein: CASSGVGSYNEQFF.

This chain joins TRBV12-3 or TRBV12-4 and TRBJ2-7; unclear D gene. V lost 7 bases and J lost 0, with 13 bases in between. This CDR3 has 14 amino acids. CDR3 sequence: CASTLGTDSYEQYF. CDR3 nucleotide sequence: TGTGCCAGCACCCTGGGAACAGACTCCTACGAGCAGTACTTC.

A word on this clonotype: This may be a read error: a much more frequent sequence differs by one nucleotide. The rearrangement joins TRBV7-2 to TRBJ2-1; 10 nucleotides align to TRBD2. V was pared by 5 bases and J by 11 bases, with 12 bases of the junction left unmatched. Germline assignment: CDR1 SGHTA and CDR2 FQGNSA. The CDR3 is 15 residues long. The CDR3 sequence is CASSPPQRGGIKQFF. The CDR3 nucleotides read TGTGCCAGCAGCCCACCCCAGCGGGGGGGTATTAAGCAGTTCTTC.

The CDR3 spells CASSARGGRANYGYTF. Here the CDR3 DNA reads TGTGCCAGCAGTGCCAGGGGGGGCCGGGCTAACTATGGCTACACCTTC. The chain uses TRBV6-5 and TRBJ1-2, with 7 bases identical to TRBD1. CDR3 length: 16 amino acids. J was trimmed by 0 bases and V by 5 bases; bases with no gene match: 9. The germline V gene encodes CDR1 MNHEY and CDR2 SVGAGI.

V usage is TRBV18 and J usage is TRBJ2-1, with D possibly being TRBD1 or TRBD2 (6 bases each). The CDR3 runs to 13 residues. Per the germline V gene, CDR1 is KGHSH and CDR2 is LQKENI. Trimming cost V 3 bases and J 5 bases, with 8 bases left between them. CDR3: CASSPGGHNEQFF. The CDR3 DNA sequence: TGTGCCAGCTCACCGGGGGGCCACAATGAGCAGTTCTTC.

V and J are TRBV6-2 or TRBV6-3 and TRBJ1-2; D remains ambiguous. V was clipped by 2 bases and J by 4 bases, with 5 bases between them. This CDR3 is 12 amino acids long. CDR1 is MNHEY and CDR2 is SVGEGT in the germline V gene. The CDR3 DNA reads as TGTGCCAGCAGTTACGAGGTCTATGGCTACACCTTC. Amino acids: CASSYEVYGYTF.

This clonotype was seen more than once but under ten times. The J gene is TRBJ1-2, the V gene TRBV7-9; D is ambiguous. Deletions cut 2 bases from V and 8 bases from J, with 6 bases between. Per the germline V gene, CDR1 is SEHNR and CDR2 is FQNEAQ (reference sequence). The CDR3 contains 11 residues. DNA for the CDR3: TGTGCCAGCAGCTTAACGCAAGGCTACACCTTC. As protein: CASSLTQGYTF.

This clonotype was counted a few times. The V gene is TRBV29-1, the J gene TRBJ1-2; D is unresolved. The CDR3 loop spans 12 amino acids. V was clipped by 1 base and J by 0 bases, with 3 bases between them. Looked up from germline, CDR1 is SQVTM and CDR2 is ANQGSEA. This chain's CDR3 is CSVEGPNYGYTF. CDR3 DNA: TGCAGCGTTGAAGGCCCTAACTATGGCTACACCTTC.

The chain links TRBV7-2 to TRBJ2-1; tentatively, D is TRBD1 (6 bases). There are 15 residues in the CDR3. Trimming left V 2 bases short and J 5 bases short, with 13 bases between. Germline loops: CDR1 SGHTA, CDR2 FQGNSA. CDR3 loop: CASSLWAGVNNEQFF. DNA of the CDR3: TGTGCCAGCAGCTTATGGGCAGGGGTAAACAATGAGCAGTTCTTC.

The sample holds many counts of this clonotype. This chain uses TRBV7-9 with TRBJ1-5, with no clear D. V lost 5 bases and J 0 bases, leaving 8 bases between the germline ends. The CDR3 covers 14 residues. Germline CDR1 is SEHNR and CDR2 is FQNEAQ (reference sequence). Here the CDR3 reads CASSVGYSNQPQHF. The CDR3 DNA sequence: TGTGCCAGCAGCGTCGGATATAGCAATCAGCCCCAGCATTTT.

J is TRBJ2-1 and V is TRBV15, with no clear D. Germline V gene data show CDR1 as LNHNV and CDR2 as YYDKDF (reference sequence). The CDR3 extends over 13 amino acids. Trimming left V 5 bases short and J 7 bases short, with 12 bases between. The CDR3 nucleotides read TGTGCCACCAGCGAGGACCATCGAAATGAGCAGTTCTTC. Translating gives CATSEDHRNEQFF.

The rearrangement joins TRBV3-1 to TRBJ2-5; D not certain. The CDR3 consists of 13 residues. Trimming pared 5 bases from V and 4 bases from J, leaving 11 bases between. Germline values: CDR1 LGHDT, CDR2 YNNKEL (reference sequence). For the CDR3, the DNA is TGTGCCAGCAGCGTTCAATCCGGAGAGACCCAGTACTTC. Its protein is CASSVQSGETQYF.

The rearrangement joins TRBV7-2 to TRBJ2-7; D call uncertain. CDR1 and CDR2 from the germline V gene are SGHTA and FQGNSA. The CDR3 is 13 residues long. Trimming cost V 2 bases and J 4 bases, with 9 bases left between them. CDR3 protein: CASSLPPRYEQYF. For the CDR3, the DNA is TGTGCCAGCAGCTTACCACCCCGTTACGAGCAGTACTTC.

The chain has TRBV20-1 and TRBJ2-5; possibly TRBD1 or TRBD2 for D (6 bases each). Germline V gene data show CDR1 as DFQATT and CDR2 as SNEGSKA (reference sequence). The CDR3 is made up of 12 amino acids. V lost 5 bases and J 5 bases, leaving 12 bases between the germline ends. Here the CDR3 reads CSAPGGGETQYF. As DNA, the CDR3 is TGCAGTGCTCCTGGAGGGGGGGAGACCCAGTACTTC.

The chain joins TRBV24-1 to TRBJ1-5, with 12 bases that match TRBD1. The ends lost 3 bases at V and 6 bases at J; junction bases unmatched: 8. Germline V gene data show CDR1 as KGHDR and CDR2 as SFDVKD. CDR3 length: 17 amino acids. Written as DNA, the CDR3 is TGTGCCACCAGTGATCCGGGACAGGGGGCGGGAAGTCAGCCCCAGCATTTT. It encodes CATSDPGQGAGSQPQHF.

The chain combines TRBV7-9 with TRBJ2-5, with D uncertain. Germline CDR1 is SEHNR and CDR2 is FQNEAQ (reference sequence). This CDR3 spans 12 amino acids. V shed 8 bases and J shed 4 bases, with 11 bases lying between them. The CDR3 loop is CASGGRAETQYF. In DNA, the CDR3 is TGTGCCAGCGGTGGAAGGGCAGAGACCCAGTACTTC.

The chain recombines TRBV4-2 with TRBJ1-5, with D perhaps matching TRBD1 (6 bases). This CDR3 is built from 15 residues. The V end lost 5 bases, the J end lost 6 bases, and 17 bases lay between the germline ends. The germline V gene has CDR1 LGHNA and CDR2 YNFKEQ. CDR3 in DNA: TGTGCCAGCAGCTCGGAGGGGGGAGGCGTTCAGCCCCAGCATTTT. It yields the protein CASSSEGGGVQPQHF.

The V call is TRBV2, the J call TRBJ1-1; D gene uncertain. Germline V gene lookup returns CDR1 SNHLY and CDR2 FYNNEI. The length of the CDR3 is 12 residues. Trimming shortened V by 3 bases and J by 11 bases, and 13 bases separated the two germline ends. This CDR3 reads CASSDIVRRAFF. The DNA for the CDR3 is TGTGCCAGCAGTGATATTGTCCGGCGGGCTTTCTTT.